This TCR beta chain was recovered during a study of blood T cell repertoires in COVID-19. For the study at large: Specimens from acute and convalescent COVID-19 originated in the United States, Italy and Spain. Sources were T cells, B-cell-depleted T cells, or PBMCs; the material itself was cDNA or gDNA.

This clone came up many times. V shed 5 bases, J shed 2 bases, and the junction held 7 bases outside the gene matches. CDR3 length equals 16 residues. Germline CDR1 is MDHEN and CDR2 is SYDVKM. Original methodology: Reference gene primers were amplified, and this amplification served to estimate nucleated cell counts. Assay: immunoSEQ multiplex PCR; the TCRdb copy retains only in-frame clones and omits some. V, J and clone size were drawn from that table, and D and trimming were deduced from the DNA. The repertoire holds some 21,000 clones, around 69% seen once, with around 21% in the top ten. The TCR comes from a human donor in a cohort sampled during active or convalescent COVID-19. The genes are TRBV28 and TRBJ2-2; 8 bases map to TRBD1. The sequenced sample consisted of peripheral blood. The CDR3 DNA reads as TGTGCCAGCAGTCTCAGGGGGCTAGCAAACACCGGGGAGCTGTTTTTT. Encoded protein: CASSLRGLANTGELFF. Combining the CDR3 with reference TRBV28 and TRBJ2-2 gives the whole variable domain DVKVTQSSRYLVKRTGEKVFLECVQDMDHENMFWYRQDPGLGLRLIYFSYDVKMKEKGDIPEGYSVSREKKERFSLILESASTNQTSMYLCASSLRGLANTGELFFGEGSRLTVL.